What follows are 4 T cell receptor beta chains derived from one specimen sequenced in a study of identical twins. TCRdb ran MiXCR on the 5' RACE reads and lists one entry per CDR3 protein. There are some 900,000 distinct CDR3 sequences in the sample; about 12% occur only once, and about 1.5% lies in the top ten. The same sample was also studied in work on yellow fever vaccine responses in identical twins.

What was sequenced was PBMCs. Source of these receptors: a young woman in good health.

In nucleotides, the CDR3 is TGTGCCAGCAGCAGAGGGGGGGGGCAAGAGACCCAGTACTTC. This translates into CASSRGGGQETQYF. The rearrangement links TRBV9 to TRBJ2-5; maybe TRBD2 (7 bases). Germline-derived CDR1 and CDR2 are SGDLS and YYNGEE. The CDR3 has 14 residues. V lost 4 bases to trimming and J lost 2 bases, with 12 bases between them.

This clonotype has a count of ten or more. The chain employs TRBV7-4 and TRBJ2-1, with D unresolved. Trimming removed 1 base at V and 7 bases at J, with 17 bases between. The CDR3 loop spans 16 amino acids. Germline V lookup: CDR1 SGHVT, CDR2 SQSDAQ. The CDR3 region is CASSLVVRTVRNEQFF. CDR3 DNA sequence: TGTGCCAGCAGCTTAGTTGTTCGGACGGTGAGGAATGAGCAGTTCTTC.

The J gene is TRBJ2-1, the V gene TRBV4-1; no definite D call. Germline V lookup: CDR1 MGHRA, CDR2 YSYEKL. The CDR3 totals 15 residues. The V gene lost 1 base and the J gene lost 7 bases, with 14 bases spanning the gap. Here the CDR3 reads CASSQARVETNEQFF. The CDR3 bases are TGCGCCAGCAGCCAAGCACGGGTTGAGACGAATGAGCAGTTCTTC.

The chain links TRBV4-1 to TRBJ2-1, with 7 bases that match TRBD2. This CDR3 is 16 amino acids long. Germline-derived CDR1 and CDR2 are MGHRA and YSYEKL. The V gene end was trimmed by 1 base and the J gene end by 5 bases; junction bases not matched to a gene: 8. CDR3 residues: CASSQVGGGNNNEQFF. CDR3 sequence (DNA): TGCGCCAGCAGCCAAGTCGGCGGGGGAAACAACAATGAGCAGTTCTTC.